The 26 T cell receptor beta chains presented below share a single source sample, sequenced in a study of control samples from healthy donors and cancer patients. The assay was immunoSEQ multiplex PCR, and TCRdb's table has in-frame clones only and misses some. The repertoire holds 130,000 or so clones, with approximately 89% as singletons. The sample consisted of PBMCs. These receptors came from a middle-aged man with head and neck cancer.

As for this clone: Distinct nucleotide sequences in the sample also encode this CDR3. The J gene is TRBJ1-1, the V gene TRBV21-1. TRBV21-1 is listed as a pseudogene. The CDR3 has 15 amino acids. The CDR3 DNA follows: TGTGCCAGCAGCGCTCGTCCCAGGACGAACACTGAAGCTTTCTTT. This translates into CASSARPRTNTEAFF.

The chain carries TRBV14 and TRBJ1-6; 8 nucleotides match TRBD1. The CDR3 is 16 residues long. V was clipped by 0 bases and J by 7 bases; unmatched bases: 5. Germline assignment: CDR1 SGHDN and CDR2 FVKESK. For the CDR3, the DNA is TGTGCCAGCAGCCAAGAAGGGCGGGACAGGAATTCACCCCTCCACTTT. Amino acids: CASSQEGRDRNSPLHF.

J is TRBJ2-1 and V is TRBV6-5; D tentatively fits TRBD1 or TRBD2 (6 bases each). CDR1 MNHEY and CDR2 SVGAGI come from the germline V gene. Trimming shortened V by 4 bases and J by 6 bases, and 7 bases separated the two germline ends. The CDR3 totals 12 residues. CDR3 in amino acids: CASSWGANEQFF. CDR3 coding DNA: TGTGCCAGCAGTTGGGGGGCCAATGAGCAGTTCTTC.

CDR3 bases: TGTGCCAGCAGCCGAGTGGGGGGAGCCTACGAGCAGTACTTC. As protein: CASSRVGGAYEQYF. The genes are TRBV6-5 and TRBJ2-7; a possible D gene is TRBD2 (6 bases). Germline V gene lookup returns CDR1 MNHEY and CDR2 SVGAGI. CDR3 length equals 14 residues. V lost 6 bases to trimming and J lost 2 bases, with 14 bases between them.

The chain combines TRBV19 with TRBJ2-2, with D unresolved. This CDR3 is 11 amino acids long. The germline V and J ends were trimmed by 5 bases and 5 bases, with 3 bases remaining between them. Per the germline V gene, CDR1 is LNHDA and CDR2 is SQIVND (reference sequence). CDR3 coding DNA: TGTGCCAGTAGTTGGACCGGGGAGCTGTTTTTT. Translated, it gives CASSWTGELFF.

This clone was seen a few times. The junction departs from germline at one end; a sequencing error may be responsible. This chain joins TRBV5-1 and TRBJ2-1, with 11 positions matching TRBD2. This CDR3 contains 16 residues. In germline, CDR1 is SGHRS, CDR2 YFSETQ. CDR3: CASTLLAGGFSNEQFF. CDR3 DNA: TGCGCCAGCACCTTGCTAGCGGGGGGCTTCTCCAATGAGCAGTTCTTC.

The rearrangement uses TRBV28 and TRBJ1-1, with D hard to call. The CDR3 extends over 16 amino acids. Germline CDR1 and CDR2: MDHEN and SYDVKM. V lost 0 bases, J lost 2 bases, and 13 bases lay in between. CDR3 in amino acids: CASSLWDLSLNTEAFF. CDR3 DNA sequence: TGTGCCAGCAGTTTATGGGACCTTTCTTTAAACACTGAAGCTTTCTTT.

This clone was observed a single time. The chain employs TRBV7-2 and TRBJ1-4; perhaps TRBD1 as D (5 bases). Germline V gene data show CDR1 as SGHTA and CDR2 as FQGNSA. Deletions cut 3 bases from V and 8 bases from J, with 13 bases between. The CDR3 runs 14 residues. The CDR3 DNA reads TGTGCCAGCAGCTTCGGGACCGGCTGGGAAAAACTGTTTTTT. It is translated as CASSFGTGWEKLFF.

Only one count was recorded for this clone. The rearrangement uses TRBV6-5 and TRBJ2-7; tentative D call: TRBD2 (5 bases). Germline V lookup: CDR1 MNHEY, CDR2 SVGAGI. With 5 bases removed from V and 0 bases from J, the gap between germline ends came to 14 bases. This CDR3 is built from 15 residues. This CDR3 is CASSLRRGYSYEQYF. The DNA of the CDR3 is TGTGCCAGCAGTCTCCGGCGAGGGTACTCCTACGAGCAGTACTTC.

This chain uses TRBV12-3 or TRBV12-4 with TRBJ2-5; no clear D gene. The CDR3 has 13 residues. V was cut by 6 bases and J by 3 bases, with 11 bases left in between. The CDR3 spells CASRNRLEETQYF. CDR3 in DNA: TGTGCCAGCAGGAACAGACTCGAAGAGACCCAGTACTTC.

The rearrangement uses TRBV3-1 (or the pseudogene TRBV3-2) and TRBJ2-7; D remains unclear. Trimming took off 5 bases at V and 2 bases at J, with 13 bases between the two ends. This CDR3 comprises 14 residues. The germline V gene has CDR1 LGHDT and CDR2 YNNKEL (reference sequence). This chain's CDR3 is CASSYLVSPYEQYF. The CDR3 DNA is TGTGCCAGCAGCTACCTTGTATCTCCCTACGAGCAGTACTTC.

This clone was observed a single time. The rearrangement joins TRBV6-5 to TRBJ2-3; unclear D gene. Germline-derived CDR1 and CDR2 are MNHEY and SVGAGI. The V gene lost 0 bases and the J gene lost 2 bases, with 3 bases spanning the gap. The CDR3 covers 13 residues. This chain's CDR3 is CASSYSYTDTQYF. In DNA form, the CDR3 reads TGTGCCAGCAGTTACTCGTACACAGATACGCAGTATTTT.

The chain combines TRBV7-3 with TRBJ1-2; D is unclear. Germline V gene sequence: CDR1 SGHTA, CDR2 FQGTGA. The CDR3 length is 14 residues. V lost 2 bases and J 7 bases, leaving 14 bases between the germline ends. CDR3 sequence reads: CASSLSHNFGGYTF. DNA for the CDR3: TGTGCCAGCAGCTTATCCCACAACTTTGGTGGCTACACCTTC.

V gene TRBV7-3 combines with J gene TRBJ2-3; either TRBD1 or TRBD2 may supply D (6 bases each). V was clipped by 5 bases and J by 1 base, with 10 bases between them. CDR1 is SGHTA, CDR2 FQGTGA, per germline. The CDR3 runs to 14 residues. CDR3 in amino acids: CASSRGLGTDTQYF. The CDR3 DNA reads TGTGCCAGCAGCCGGGGGCTGGGCACAGATACGCAGTATTTT.

This clone was found a few times. This chain uses TRBV28 with TRBJ1-1; D might be TRBD1 (5 bases). The germline gives CDR1 MDHEN, CDR2 SYDVKM. V was clipped by 8 bases and J by 1 base, with 17 bases between them. The CDR3 sequence is 15 residues long. The CDR3: CASQNPGLRNTEAFF. The DNA for the CDR3 is TGTGCCAGCCAAAATCCAGGGTTGAGGAACACTGAAGCTTTCTTT.

The rearrangement joins TRBV12-3 or TRBV12-4 to TRBJ2-7, with D perhaps matching TRBD2 (6 bases). V was shortened by 8 bases and J by 2 bases, with 13 bases between the two germline ends. The CDR3 spans 13 residues. CDR3: CASGRSNAYEQYF. CDR3 nucleotides: TGTGCCAGCGGGAGGAGCAATGCCTACGAGCAGTACTTC.

The chain couples TRBV28 to TRBJ2-7, with 9 bases lining up with TRBD1. The junction had 8 bases not matched to a gene; V was cut back by 5 bases and J by 6 bases. The CDR3 is 14 amino acids. Germline CDR1 is MDHEN and CDR2 is SYDVKM. This CDR3 reads CASSPSGTGREQYF. The CDR3 nucleotides read TGTGCCAGCAGTCCGTCCGGGACAGGGCGCGAGCAGTACTTC.

The chain has TRBV28 and TRBJ2-7, with 7 bases matching TRBD1. Trimming removed 6 bases from V and 3 bases from J; junction bases left unmatched: 8. In germline, CDR1 is MDHEN, CDR2 SYDVKM. The CDR3 has 14 residues. The CDR3 is CASRPPDRFYEQYF. As DNA, the CDR3 is TGTGCCAGCAGACCACCGGACAGGTTCTACGAGCAGTACTTC.

V and J are TRBV2 and TRBJ2-3, with a weak D call TRBD2 (5 bases). Germline V lookup: CDR1 SNHLY, CDR2 FYNNEI. Trimming left V 0 bases short and J 0 bases short, with 19 bases between. The CDR3 extends over 19 amino acids. The CDR3 coding sequence is TGTGCCAGCAGTGAAGCCCCCGGGGTCGGTGGGTCCAGCACAGATACGCAGTATTTT. Amino acids: CASSEAPGVGGSSTDTQYF. Full variable domain (remainder filled in from reference TRBV2 and TRBJ2-3): EPEVTQTPSHQVTQMGQEVILRCVPISNHLYFYWYRQILGQKVEFLVSFYNNEISEKSEIFDDQFSVERPDGSNFTLKIRSTKLEDSAMYFCASSEAPGVGGSSTDTQYFGPGTRLTVL.

V is TRBV5-5 and J is TRBJ2-1; D unresolved. V was shortened by 4 bases and J by 2 bases, with 13 bases between the two germline ends. Germline values: CDR1 SGHKS, CDR2 YYEKEE (reference sequence). The CDR3 is 15 residues long. This CDR3 is CASSLDGRAYNEQFF. The CDR3 coding sequence is TGTGCCAGCAGCCTTGACGGTAGGGCCTACAATGAGCAGTTCTTC.

This chain joins TRBV25-1 and TRBJ1-1, with a tentative D call TRBD1 (6 bases). This CDR3 has 15 amino acids. Germline assignment: CDR1 MGHDK and CDR2 SYGVNS. V gave up 5 bases and J gave up 7 bases, with 20 bases separating them. The CDR3 coding sequence is TGTGCCAGCAGTTCCCTGGTGGGGGCGGGGGGTGAAGCTTTCTTT. This sequence encodes CASSSLVGAGGEAFF.

The gene calls are TRBV5-8 and TRBJ1-5; D unclear. V was shortened by 0 bases and J by 7 bases, with 11 bases between the two germline ends. CDR1 is SGHTS, CDR2 YDEGEE, per germline. The CDR3 has 14 amino acids. CDR3 protein: CASSLAGLQQPQHF. The CDR3 DNA reads TGTGCCAGCAGCTTGGCTGGGTTGCAACAGCCCCAGCATTTT. Together with reference TRBV5-8 and TRBJ1-5, the CDR3 gives the full variable domain: EAGVTQSPTHLIKTRGQQATLRCSPISGHTSVYWYQQALGLGLQFLLWYDEGEERNRGNFPPRFSGRQFPNYSSELNVNALELEDSALYLCASSLAGLQQPQHFGDGTRLSIL.

This chain uses TRBV9 with TRBJ2-5, with D perhaps matching TRBD2 (6 bases). CDR3 length: 15 amino acids. The V gene's germline CDR1 is SGDLS and CDR2 YYNGEE. V was cut by 4 bases and J by 2 bases, with 15 bases left in between. Here the CDR3 reads CASSPPGREQETQYF. CDR3 DNA sequence: TGTGCCAGCAGCCCACCGGGACGGGAGCAAGAGACCCAGTACTTC.

This clone came up a few times. The genes are TRBV11-2 and TRBJ2-7; TRBD1 aligns across 8 bases. The germline V gene has CDR1 SGHAT and CDR2 FQNNGV. Trimming took 5 bases from V and 2 from J; bases not matched to a gene: 8. The CDR3 extends over 15 amino acids. In nucleotides, the CDR3 is TGTGCCAGCAGCCAGACAGGGGTAGGAACCTACGAGCAGTACTTC. This gives the protein CASSQTGVGTYEQYF. Using reference TRBV11-2 and TRBJ2-7 for the parts outside the CDR3, the full variable domain is EAGVAQSPRYKIIEKRQSVAFWCNPISGHATLYWYQQILGQGPKLLIQFQNNGVVDDSQLPKDRFSAERLKGVDSTLKIQPAKLEDSAVYLCASSQTGVGTYEQYFGPGTRLTVT.

The chain combines TRBV5-5 with TRBJ2-5; 7 positions match TRBD2. This CDR3 has 16 amino acids. Per the germline V gene, CDR1 is SGHKS and CDR2 is YYEKEE (reference sequence). With 0 bases clipped from V and 4 bases from J, the junction kept 9 bases outside the gene matches. This chain's CDR3 is CASSLGRAGVGETQYF. DNA of the CDR3: TGTGCCAGCAGCTTGGGCCGGGCGGGAGTGGGAGAGACCCAGTACTTC.

This rearrangement joins TRBV14 to TRBJ2-1; TRBD1 is a possible D gene (6 bases). Germline-derived CDR1 and CDR2 are SGHDN and FVKESK. V was clipped by 1 base and J by 0 bases, with 10 bases between them. CDR3 length: 16 amino acids. The CDR3 protein is CASSQVQGFSYNEQFF. In nucleotides, the CDR3 is TGTGCCAGCAGCCAAGTGCAGGGGTTCTCCTACAATGAGCAGTTCTTC.